The next 7 T cell receptor beta chains were all read from a single sample in a study of blood T cell repertoires in COVID-19. Method: immunoSEQ multiplex PCR; TCRdb's copy keeps in-frame clones and lacks some. This sample has a few hundred thousand clones; around 89% occur once, and the top ten carry approximately 12%. Sequencing input: peripheral blood. The receptors come from a woman aged 55-70 years with acute or convalescent COVID-19.

The genes are TRBV7-3 and TRBJ1-2; 9 bases are shared with TRBD1. V was clipped by 2 bases and J by 9 bases; unmatched bases: 7. The CDR3 consists of 14 residues. Germline V gives CDR1 SGHTA, CDR2 FQGTGA. CDR3 sequence: CASSLGTGSRSYTF. DNA of the CDR3: TGTGCCAGCAGCTTAGGGACAGGGAGTAGGAGCTACACCTTC.

This clone was seen just once. The rearrangement joins TRBV6-4 to TRBJ2-2; weak D call: TRBD1 (6 bases). Germline CDR1 MRHNA, CDR2 SNTAGT. This CDR3 has 15 residues. With 5 bases removed from V and 1 base from J, the gap between germline ends came to 11 bases. DNA for the CDR3: TGTGCCAGCAGTCAGGGGCCGCTGAACACCGGGGAGCTGTTTTTT. This sequence encodes CASSQGPLNTGELFF.

This clone is a singleton in its sample. The chain employs TRBV5-1 and TRBJ1-1, with D possibly TRBD1 on 5 matching bases. Germline V gene lookup returns CDR1 SGHRS and CDR2 YFSETQ. V lost 0 bases, J lost 7 bases, and 13 bases lay in between. CDR3 size: 14 residues. This CDR3 is CASSLGQTLSEAFF. Here the CDR3 DNA reads TGCGCCAGCAGCTTGGGACAGACTCTTAGTGAAGCTTTCTTT.

This clone was recorded at least ten times. The chain carries TRBV4-3 and TRBJ2-7; 11 nucleotides agree with TRBD1. This CDR3 is 15 amino acids long. CDR1 and CDR2 (germline): LGHNA, YSLEER. V trimming: 4 bases; J trimming: 8 bases; junction bases outside the gene matches: 10. CDR3 DNA: TGCGCCAGCAGCCGGGACGTGGGGGACAGGGGGAAGCAGTACTTC. Translation gives CASSRDVGDRGKQYF.

The CDR3 nucleotides read TGTGCCAGTAGTATAGGAGACGACTATTCACCCCTCCACTTT. It translates to CASSIGDDYSPLHF. The chain joins TRBV19 to TRBJ1-6; D unresolved. Germline lookup yields CDR1 LNHDA and CDR2 SQIVND (reference sequence). Trimming took 1 base from V and 8 from J, leaving 9 bases between them. This CDR3 region has 14 residues.

The chain uses TRBV28 and TRBJ2-1, with D possibly matching TRBD2 (6 bases). V gave up 10 bases and J gave up 10 bases, with 20 bases separating them. The CDR3 loop spans 13 amino acids. Germline loops: CDR1 MDHEN, CDR2 SYDVKM. The CDR3 bases are TGTGCCACCGGGACTCCCGGGCAATTAGAGCAGTTCTTC. Translation gives CATGTPGQLEQFF.

This clone was detected only once. The rearrangement joins TRBV7-9 to TRBJ2-1; D perhaps matches TRBD2 (5 bases). V was trimmed by 4 bases and J by 0 bases, leaving 10 bases between them. The CDR3 sequence is 15 residues long. Germline V CDR1 and CDR2: SEHNR, FQNEAQ (reference sequence). The CDR3 is CASSSRVISYNEQFF. CDR3 DNA: TGTGCCAGCAGCTCGCGGGTAATCTCCTACAATGAGCAGTTCTTC.